A single sample is the source of the 18 T cell receptor beta chains below, sequenced in a study of blood T cell repertoires in COVID-19. The data were produced by immunoSEQ multiplex PCR, yet TCRdb's version contains in-frame clones alone and is incomplete. The table has approximately 99,000 clones, 71% seen once. Sequencing was performed on peripheral blood. The origin of the receptors is a woman in her thirties or forties with acute or convalescent COVID-19.

The V and J genes are TRBV4-1 and TRBJ2-1; 8 nucleotides match TRBD2. V lost 0 bases and J lost 9; bases outside the gene matches: 10. Per germline, CDR1 MGHRA and CDR2 YSYEKL. The length of the CDR3 is 16 residues. The CDR3 is CASSQEPAGAQGEQFF. Here the CDR3 DNA reads TGCGCCAGCAGCCAAGAACCAGCGGGGGCTCAGGGTGAGCAGTTCTTC.

This clone was recorded at least ten times. The V and J genes are TRBV18 and TRBJ2-7, with 7 positions matching TRBD1. After removal of 3 bases from V and 7 bases from J, the junction contained 9 bases not matched to a gene. Germline V gene sequence: CDR1 KGHSH, CDR2 LQKENI. CDR3 length equals 14 residues. The CDR3 here is CASSPDRRLGEQYF. CDR3 nucleotides: TGTGCCAGCTCACCGGACAGGCGCCTGGGGGAGCAGTACTTC.

This clone was recorded at least ten times. The V and J genes are TRBV30 and TRBJ1-6; TRBD1 is a possible D gene (6 bases). V shed 6 bases and J shed 7 bases, with 13 bases lying between them. CDR3 length equals 13 residues. Germline-derived CDR1 and CDR2 are GTSNPN and SVGIG (reference sequence). The DNA of the CDR3 is TGTGCCTGTAACAGGGATGTGAATTCACCCCTCCACTTT. Translated: CACNRDVNSPLHF. Full variable domain (rest looked up from reference TRBV30 and TRBJ1-6): SQTIHQWPATLVQPVGSPLSLECTVEGTSNPNLYWYRQAAGRGLQLLFYSVGIGQISSEVPQNLSASRPQDRQFILSSKKLLLSDSGFYLCACNRDVNSPLHFGNGTRLTVT.

V usage is TRBV6-4 and J usage is TRBJ1-1; TRBD1 is a possible D gene (5 bases). Trimming took off 3 bases at V and 1 base at J, with 12 bases between the two ends. Germline CDR1 is MRHNA and CDR2 is SNTAGT. CDR3 length equals 15 residues. CDR3 sequence: CASSEDHQGNTEAFF. As DNA, the CDR3 is TGTGCCAGCAGTGAGGACCATCAGGGGAACACTGAAGCTTTCTTT.

This rearrangement joins TRBV9 to TRBJ2-1, with TRBD1 as a possible D gene (6 bases). V shed 3 bases and J shed 9 bases, with 13 bases lying between them. This CDR3 is 13 amino acids long. From germline, CDR1 is SGDLS and CDR2 YYNGEE. The CDR3 loop is CASSGTGFGEQFF. For the CDR3, the DNA is TGTGCCAGCAGCGGAACAGGGTTCGGTGAGCAGTTCTTC.

The CDR3: CAIRGDRDSDTQYF. CDR3 sequence (DNA): TGTGCCATCAGGGGGGACAGGGATTCAGATACGCAGTATTTT. The chain joins TRBV10-3 to TRBJ2-3, with 9 bases aligning to TRBD1. Trimming at V came to 6 bases and at J to 4 bases, leaving 5 bases not matched to a gene. Germline CDR1 reads ENHRY; CDR2 reads SYGVKD. CDR3 length equals 14 residues.

This sequence joins TRBV12-3 or TRBV12-4 and TRBJ1-1; TRBD1 agrees at 7 bases. The CDR3 loop spans 11 amino acids. J gave up 10 bases and V 5 bases, and 4 bases lay outside the gene matches. The CDR3 sequence: CASSDRVGAFF. DNA of the CDR3: TGTGCCAGCAGTGACAGGGTGGGAGCTTTCTTT.

CDR3 in amino acids: CAWSRGSRDAGELFF. CDR3 in DNA: TGTGCCTGGAGTCGCGGTTCCAGGGATGCCGGGGAGCTGTTTTTT. This sequence joins TRBV30 and TRBJ2-2; a weak D match, TRBD1 (5 bases). CDR1 is GTSNPN, CDR2 SVGIG, per germline (reference sequence). V was pared by 2 bases and J by 6 bases, with 16 bases between. The length of the CDR3 is 15 residues. Using reference TRBV30 and TRBJ2-2 for the parts outside the CDR3, the full variable domain is SQTIHQWPATLVQPVGSPLSLECTVEGTSNPNLYWYRQAAGRGLQLLFYSVGIGQISSEVPQNLSASRPQDRQFILSSKKLLLSDSGFYLCAWSRGSRDAGELFFGEGSRLTVL.

The V gene is TRBV3-1 (or the pseudogene TRBV3-2), the J gene TRBJ1-5; D gene unclear. The CDR3 spans 14 residues. Germline loops: CDR1 LGHDT, CDR2 YNNKEL (reference sequence). Trimming removed 1 base at V and 4 bases at J, with 8 bases between. CDR3 sequence: CASSQAVANQPQHF. CDR3 nucleotide sequence: TGTGCCAGCAGCCAAGCTGTGGCTAATCAGCCCCAGCATTTT.

The count of this clone is one. J is TRBJ2-1 and V is TRBV9, with 16 bases that match TRBD2. V lost 4 bases, J lost 8 bases, and 6 bases stayed unmatched. This CDR3 has 16 amino acids. Germline values: CDR1 SGDLS, CDR2 YYNGEE. This CDR3 is CASSTGLAGGQHEQFF. CDR3 sequence (DNA): TGTGCCAGCAGCACGGGACTAGCGGGGGGGCAGCATGAGCAGTTCTTC.

This chain links TRBV25-1 with TRBJ2-7, with TRBD2 as a possible D gene (6 bases). V was shortened by 2 bases and J by 6 bases, with 8 bases between the two germline ends. CDR1 and CDR2 from the germline V gene are MGHDK and SYGVNS. This CDR3 region has 12 residues. The CDR3 sequence is CASSEGRGEQYF. CDR3 DNA sequence: TGTGCCAGCAGTGAAGGGCGGGGCGAGCAGTACTTC.

This chain connects TRBV5-1 to TRBJ1-4, with unresolved D. Trimming left V 7 bases short and J 0 bases short, with 7 bases between. The CDR3 spans 13 residues. The germline V gene encodes CDR1 SGHRS and CDR2 YFSETQ. The DNA for the CDR3 is TGCGCCAGCCGAGAAGCAACTAATGAAAAACTGTTTTTT. This translates into CASREATNEKLFF.

The CDR3 DNA follows: TGTGCCAGTAGTACCAGCGGGGCTTTTCGCACAGATACGCAGTATTTT. Translation: CASSTSGAFRTDTQYF. The J gene is TRBJ2-3, the V gene TRBV19; TRBD2 aligns across 7 bases. This CDR3 has 16 amino acids. V lost 4 bases and J lost 1; bases outside the gene matches: 8. The germline V gene has CDR1 LNHDA and CDR2 SQIVND (reference sequence).

This sequence joins TRBV5-6 and TRBJ1-5; 8 bases are a match to TRBD1. The V segment lost 4 bases and the J segment 6 bases; nucleotides outside the gene matches: 6. The CDR3 is 14 amino acids. Looked up from germline, CDR1 is SGHDT and CDR2 is YYEEEE. The CDR3 spells CASSPGQGGQPQHF. In DNA form, the CDR3 reads TGTGCCAGCAGCCCCGGACAGGGTGGTCAGCCCCAGCATTTT.

This chain uses TRBV21-1 with TRBJ2-3; the table's D gene call, TRBD1, was not cross checked with the DNA. TRBV21-1 is a listed pseudogene. This CDR3 contains 17 residues. CDR3 protein: CASSKLDTTISTDTQYF. The CDR3 nucleotides are TGTGCCAGCAGCAAACTGGACACAACGATAAGCACAGATACGCAGTATTTT.

V usage is TRBV12-3 or TRBV12-4 and J usage is TRBJ2-5, with D maybe TRBD1 (5 bases). Deletions cut 2 bases from V and 7 bases from J, with 11 bases between. This CDR3 contains 13 residues. The CDR3 protein is CASSLRQYVTQYF. CDR3 nucleotides: TGTGCCAGCAGTTTAAGACAGTACGTGACCCAGTACTTC.

The V and J genes are TRBV2 and TRBJ1-2; TRBD1 agrees at 9 bases. Germline V gene sequence: CDR1 SNHLY, CDR2 FYNNEI. J was trimmed by 1 base and V by 6 bases; bases with no gene match: 6. CDR3 length equals 15 residues. Here the CDR3 DNA reads TGTGCCAGCAGGATACAGGGGGCCGGTAACTATGGCTACACCTTC. Its translation is CASRIQGAGNYGYTF.

This chain joins TRBV3-1 (or the pseudogene TRBV3-2) and TRBJ2-1; D might be TRBD2 (5 bases). This CDR3 comprises 12 residues. V was pared by 5 bases and J by 15 bases, with 17 bases between. Per germline, CDR1 LGHDT and CDR2 YNNKEL (reference sequence). In DNA form, the CDR3 reads TGTGCCAGCAGCAGAGGGCCTAGTAGACTGTTCTTC. Translation gives CASSRGPSRLFF.